Each of the 17 T cell receptor beta chains below was sequenced from the same sample in a study of cytomegalovirus exposure and HLA in healthy donors. PCR used 60 Vbeta primers and 13 Jbeta primers. TCRdb's copy holds only in-frame clones and misses some; the assay was immunoSEQ multiplex PCR. This sample has roughly 180,000 clones; more than 65% occur once, and the top ten carry approximately 1.5%. Sequencing was done on a sample of PBMCs. These receptors were taken from a girl aged 10-17 years in good health and CMV-seropositive.

This clone showed up just a few times. V is TRBV5-1 and J is TRBJ2-7; perhaps TRBD2 as D (5 bases). The V and J ends lost 0 bases and 2 bases respectively, with 12 bases between them. Germline loops: CDR1 SGHRS, CDR2 YFSETQ. CDR3 length: 15 residues. Here the CDR3 DNA reads TGCGCCAGCAGCTTGGAACCCGGGATCACCTACGAGCAGTACTTC. Protein product: CASSLEPGITYEQYF.

The V and J genes are TRBV7-7 and TRBJ2-7; D might be TRBD2 (6 bases). This CDR3 is built from 15 residues. V lost 1 base and J lost 1, with 11 bases in between. Germline assignment: CDR1 SSHAT and CDR2 FNYEAQ (reference sequence). The CDR3 coding sequence is TGTGCCAGCAGCTTAGGATTGGAGGGTTCCTACGAGCAGTACTTC. Protein product: CASSLGLEGSYEQYF. The full variable domain, in which reference TRBV7-7 and TRBJ2-7 provide the parts outside the CDR3, is GAGVSQSPRYKVTKRGQDVTLRCDPISSHATLYWYQQALGQGPEFLTYFNYEAQPDKSGLPSDRFSAERPEGSISTLTIQRTEQRDSAMYRCASSLGLEGSYEQYFGPGTRLTVT.

The table lists this clone with a few counts. The chain recombines TRBV20-1 with TRBJ2-1, with D maybe TRBD2 (5 bases). Germline lookup yields CDR1 DFQATT and CDR2 SNEGSKA (reference sequence). This CDR3 is built from 11 residues. V was cut by 6 bases and J by 9 bases, with 12 bases left in between. DNA for the CDR3: TGCAGTGCAACACTAGTTCGTGAGCAGTTCTTC. It yields the protein CSATLVREQFF.

The table lists this clone with a count of one. The chain couples TRBV4-3 to TRBJ2-7, with 8 bases aligning to TRBD2. Per the germline V gene, CDR1 is LGHNA and CDR2 is YSLEER. V dropped 0 bases and J dropped 3; count of bases not matched to a gene: 4. The CDR3 extends over 15 amino acids. In DNA form, the CDR3 reads TGCGCCAGCAGCCAAGACGGGGGGGATTTCTACGAGCAGTACTTC. It codes for CASSQDGGDFYEQYF.

The J gene is TRBJ1-5, the V gene TRBV19; unclear D gene. This CDR3 is built from 11 residues. Trimming removed 4 bases at V and 6 bases at J, with 4 bases between. Germline V gives CDR1 LNHDA, CDR2 SQIVND (reference sequence). The CDR3 coding sequence is TGTGCCAGTAGTAACGGTCAGCCCCAGCATTTT. This translates into CASSNGQPQHF.

This chain links TRBV6-5 with TRBJ1-4, with 9 bases matching TRBD1. The CDR3 extends over 12 amino acids. V dropped 5 bases and J dropped 8; count of bases not matched to a gene: 0. Germline V gene lookup returns CDR1 MNHEY and CDR2 SVGAGI. The chain's CDR3 is CASSTGGEKLFF. CDR3 nucleotides: TGTGCCAGCAGTACAGGGGGCGAAAAACTGTTTTTT.

This clone has a handful of counts. The CDR3 spells CASSPGLVYNEQFF. The CDR3 nucleotides are TGTGCCAGCAGTCCTGGACTGGTTTACAATGAGCAGTTCTTC. V gene TRBV6-5 combines with J gene TRBJ2-1; D perhaps matches TRBD2 (5 bases). Germline V gives CDR1 MNHEY, CDR2 SVGAGI. Trimming shortened V by 5 bases and J by 4 bases, and 12 bases separated the two germline ends. The CDR3 runs to 14 residues.

The J gene is TRBJ1-6, the V gene TRBV7-9, with a tentative D call TRBD1 (5 bases). Germline lookup yields CDR1 SEHNR and CDR2 FQNEAQ (reference sequence). Deletions cut 1 base from V and 2 bases from J, with 12 bases between. The CDR3 has 17 amino acids. DNA for the CDR3: TGTGCCAGCAGCTTAGGAACAGGAATGACCTATAATTCACCCCTCCACTTT. This gives the protein CASSLGTGMTYNSPLHF.

The gene calls are TRBV7-2 and TRBJ1-4, with 11 bases aligning to TRBD1. The CDR3 contains 18 residues. Per the germline V gene, CDR1 is SGHTA and CDR2 is FQGNSA. After removal of 7 bases from V and 0 bases from J, the junction contained 10 bases not matched to a gene. As DNA, the CDR3 is TGTGCCAGCACCGCTTCCGGGACAGGGGGGACAACTAATGAAAAACTGTTTTTT. Amino acid sequence: CASTASGTGGTTNEKLFF.

The CDR3 region is CASSDAAGGLEPQHF. Here the CDR3 DNA reads TGTGCCAGCAGTGATGCGGCAGGGGGCTTGGAGCCCCAGCATTTT. This sequence joins TRBV6-1 and TRBJ1-5; 8 nucleotides agree with TRBD1. In germline, CDR1 is MNHNS, CDR2 SASEGT. Trimming removed 3 bases from V and 8 bases from J; junction bases left unmatched: 9. This CDR3 has 15 amino acids.

The chain carries TRBV30 and TRBJ1-1; maybe TRBD1 (5 bases). Per the germline V gene, CDR1 is GTSNPN and CDR2 is SVGIG (reference sequence). The ends were cut back, 6 bases at V and 2 bases at J, with 19 bases in the middle. CDR3 length equals 15 residues. CDR3 nucleotides: TGTGCCTGCCTACCCCGGGGGGGACCCAACACTGAAGCTTTCTTT. Protein: CACLPRGGPNTEAFF.

V is TRBV19 and J is TRBJ2-5; 10 nucleotides line up with TRBD2. CDR3 size: 15 residues. With V trimmed by 4 bases and J by 5 bases, 7 bases remained unmatched. Germline V gives CDR1 LNHDA, CDR2 SQIVND (reference sequence). The CDR3 here is CASSSSGGPTETQYF. CDR3 DNA sequence: TGTGCCAGTAGTAGTAGCGGGGGGCCCACGGAGACCCAGTACTTC. Full variable domain (remainder filled in from reference TRBV19 and TRBJ2-5): DGGITQSPKYLFRKEGQNVTLSCEQNLNHDAMYWYRQDPGQGLRLIYYSQIVNDFQKGDIAEGYSVSREKKESFPLTVTSAQKNPTAFYLCASSSSGGPTETQYFGPGTRLLVL.

The chain has TRBV7-9 and TRBJ1-2; 8 nucleotides match TRBD1. The J segment lost 0 bases and the V segment lost 1 base, leaving 13 bases of the junction unmatched. Germline CDR1 and CDR2: SEHNR and FQNEAQ (reference sequence). The CDR3 runs 19 residues. CDR3 DNA sequence: TGTGCCAGCAGCTTAGTCCCCCGAAGGGACAGGCAAGCTAACTATGGCTACACCTTC. It codes for CASSLVPRRDRQANYGYTF.

This clone turned up a few times. The chain combines TRBV2 with TRBJ1-2; D remains unclear. Germline-derived CDR1 and CDR2 are SNHLY and FYNNEI. CDR3 length equals 13 residues. Trimming left V 7 bases short and J 3 bases short, with 12 bases between. The CDR3, as DNA: TGTGCCAGCAACTTCGGGGATGACTATGGCTACACCTTC. Its translation is CASNFGDDYGYTF.

This clone was detected a few times. CDR3 sequence (DNA): TGTGCCAGCAGTGCCCAGCGGGGGGGCCCAGATACGCAGTATTTT. It encodes CASSAQRGGPDTQYF. The chain recombines TRBV6-4 with TRBJ2-3, with 10 bases matching TRBD2. The germline gives CDR1 MRHNA, CDR2 SNTAGT. V lost 4 bases and J lost 4; bases outside the gene matches: 5. The CDR3 has 15 residues.

This rearrangement joins TRBV5-1 to TRBJ1-1; D is unclear. The CDR3 has 16 amino acids. Germline-derived CDR1 and CDR2 are SGHRS and YFSETQ. V lost 1 base and J lost 1, with 14 bases in between. The CDR3 nucleotides read TGCGCCAGCAGCTTGTCTGCGCCTAGCTCGAACACTGAAGCTTTCTTT. This gives the protein CASSLSAPSSNTEAFF.

Remarks on this clone: The sample holds other DNA sequences that translate to the same CDR3. The J gene is TRBJ2-7, the V gene TRBV4-3; 7 bases match TRBD2. Trimming took 0 bases from V and 4 from J; bases not matched to a gene: 0. The germline V gene has CDR1 LGHNA and CDR2 YSLEER. There are 13 residues in the CDR3. CDR3: CASSQEGGYEQYF. The CDR3 bases are TGCGCCAGCAGCCAAGAGGGGGGGTACGAGCAGTACTTC.